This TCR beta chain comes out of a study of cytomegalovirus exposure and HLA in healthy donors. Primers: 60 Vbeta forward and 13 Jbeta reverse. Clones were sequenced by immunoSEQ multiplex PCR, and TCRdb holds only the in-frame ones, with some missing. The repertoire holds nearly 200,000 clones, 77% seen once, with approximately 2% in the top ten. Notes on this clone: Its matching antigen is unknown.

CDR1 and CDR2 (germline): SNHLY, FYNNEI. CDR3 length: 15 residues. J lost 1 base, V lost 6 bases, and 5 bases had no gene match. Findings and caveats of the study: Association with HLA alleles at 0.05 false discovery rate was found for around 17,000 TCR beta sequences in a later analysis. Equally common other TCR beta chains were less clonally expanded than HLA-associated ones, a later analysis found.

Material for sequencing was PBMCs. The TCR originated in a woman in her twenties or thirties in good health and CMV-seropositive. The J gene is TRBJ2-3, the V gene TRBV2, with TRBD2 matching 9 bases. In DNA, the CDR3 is TGTGCCAGCAGCTCTCAGCGGGGGGGCACAGATACGCAGTATTTT. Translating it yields CASSSQRGGTDTQYF.